The entry below gives a single T cell receptor (beta chain) sequence along with its context. As yet, its antigen is unknown. From germline, CDR1 is SQVTM and CDR2 ANQGSEA. V lost 7 bases to trimming and J lost 4 bases; unmatched junction nucleotides: 9. This CDR3 spans 13 amino acids. This sample stems from a study of type 1 regulatory T cells. Study overall: T-allo10 is an in vitro-generated, Tr1-enriched CD4 T cell product specific for alloantigen.

Whole-study results and caveats: Compared with non-type 1 regulatory T cells, type 1 regulatory T cells showed a more restricted TCR repertoire.

TCRdb analysed the reads with MiXCR anew, one entry per CDR3 protein. The sample yields about 62,000 distinct CDR3 sequences, 62% seen once. The clonotype was recovered from a human donor in good health. This chain uses TRBV29-1 with TRBJ1-1, with 7 bases identical to TRBD1. The material sequenced was cultured non-Tr1 T cells, either the whole culture or a sorted T cell fraction (not recorded which). CDR3 protein: CSGITGAGTEAFF. The CDR3 region has the DNA TGCAGCGGTATAACAGGGGCAGGCACTGAAGCTTTCTTT.